This T cell receptor beta chain was captured in a study of blood T cell repertoires in COVID-19. At the level of the study: Samples came from the United States, Italy and Spain, spanning acute and convalescent COVID-19.

The CDR3 extends over 17 amino acids. Per the germline V gene, CDR1 is SGHAT and CDR2 is FQNNGV. Trimming removed 2 bases from V and 0 bases from J, with 14 bases in between. Authors' data handling: How many nucleated cells were present was estimated from reference gene primer amplification. TCRdb keeps only in-frame clones here, not all; method: immunoSEQ multiplex PCR. That table gives V, J and clone size, and the DNA gave D and trimming. The data contain approximately 330,000 clones, roughly 90% of them seen just once; the ten biggest clones take up 9.5% to 10%. This receptor was obtained from a man aged 30-40 years with COVID-19, enrolled during active disease. Material: peripheral blood. This chain links TRBV11-2 with TRBJ1-5; maybe TRBD1 (5 bases). CDR3 sequence (DNA): TGTGCCAGCAGCTTAAGTCGGGGGTTTTATAGCAATCAGCCCCAGCATTTT. Amino acid sequence: CASSLSRGFYSNQPQHF. Using reference TRBV11-2 and TRBJ1-5 for the parts outside the CDR3, the full variable domain is EAGVAQSPRYKIIEKRQSVAFWCNPISGHATLYWYQQILGQGPKLLIQFQNNGVVDDSQLPKDRFSAERLKGVDSTLKIQPAKLEDSAVYLCASSLSRGFYSNQPQHFGDGTRLSIL.